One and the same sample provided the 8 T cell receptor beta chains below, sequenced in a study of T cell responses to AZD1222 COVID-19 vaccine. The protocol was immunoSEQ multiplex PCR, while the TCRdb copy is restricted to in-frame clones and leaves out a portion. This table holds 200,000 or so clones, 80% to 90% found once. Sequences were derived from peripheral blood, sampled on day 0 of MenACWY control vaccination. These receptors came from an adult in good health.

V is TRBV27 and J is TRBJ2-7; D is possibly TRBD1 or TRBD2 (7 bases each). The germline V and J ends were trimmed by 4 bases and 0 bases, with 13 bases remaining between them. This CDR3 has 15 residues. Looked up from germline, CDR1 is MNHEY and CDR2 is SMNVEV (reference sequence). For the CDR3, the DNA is TGTGCCAGCAGTTCAGGGGGGGAGAGCTCCTACGAGCAGTACTTC. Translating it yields CASSSGGESSYEQYF.

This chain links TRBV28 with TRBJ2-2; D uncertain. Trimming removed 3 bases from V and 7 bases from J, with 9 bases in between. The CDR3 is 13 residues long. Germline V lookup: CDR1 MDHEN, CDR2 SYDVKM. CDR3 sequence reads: CASSFRVSGELFF. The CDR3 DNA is TGTGCCAGCAGTTTTAGGGTTAGCGGGGAGCTGTTTTTT. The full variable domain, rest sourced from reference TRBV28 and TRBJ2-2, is DVKVTQSSRYLVKRTGEKVFLECVQDMDHENMFWYRQDPGLGLRLIYFSYDVKMKEKGDIPEGYSVSREKKERFSLILESASTNQTSMYLCASSFRVSGELFFGEGSRLTVL.

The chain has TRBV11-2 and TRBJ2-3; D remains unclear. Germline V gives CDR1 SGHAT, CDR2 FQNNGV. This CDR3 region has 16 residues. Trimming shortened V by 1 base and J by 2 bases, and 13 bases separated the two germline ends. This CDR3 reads CASSLVLEVTTDTQYF. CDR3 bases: TGTGCCAGCAGCTTAGTCTTAGAAGTGACCACAGATACGCAGTATTTT. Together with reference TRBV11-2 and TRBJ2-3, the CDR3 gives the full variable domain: EAGVAQSPRYKIIEKRQSVAFWCNPISGHATLYWYQQILGQGPKLLIQFQNNGVVDDSQLPKDRFSAERLKGVDSTLKIQPAKLEDSAVYLCASSLVLEVTTDTQYFGPGTRLTVL.

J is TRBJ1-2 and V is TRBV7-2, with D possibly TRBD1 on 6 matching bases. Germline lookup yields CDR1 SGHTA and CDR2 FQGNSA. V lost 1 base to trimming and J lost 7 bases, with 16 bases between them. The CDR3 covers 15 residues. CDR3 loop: CASSLDAGAAGGYTF. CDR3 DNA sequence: TGTGCCAGCAGCTTAGATGCGGGGGCGGCTGGTGGCTACACCTTC.

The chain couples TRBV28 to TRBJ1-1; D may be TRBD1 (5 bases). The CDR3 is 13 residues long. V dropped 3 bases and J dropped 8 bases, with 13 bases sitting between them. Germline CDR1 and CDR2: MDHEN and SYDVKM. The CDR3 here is CASSLGPRTEAFF. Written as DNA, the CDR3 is TGTGCCAGCAGTTTGGGACCTCGGACGGAAGCTTTCTTT.

The CDR3 protein is CASTPGAVHTEAFF. In DNA, the CDR3 is TGTGCCAGCACCCCGGGGGCGGTCCACACTGAAGCTTTCTTT. The genes are TRBV7-9 and TRBJ1-1; TRBD1 is a possible D gene (6 bases). The CDR3 consists of 14 residues. Trimming took 7 bases from V and 3 from J, leaving 15 bases between them. Germline lookup yields CDR1 SEHNR and CDR2 FQNEAQ (reference sequence).

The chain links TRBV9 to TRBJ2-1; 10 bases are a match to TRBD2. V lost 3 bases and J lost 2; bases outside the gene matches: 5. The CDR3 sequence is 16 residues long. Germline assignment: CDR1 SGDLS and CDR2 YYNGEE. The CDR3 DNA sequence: TGTGCCAGCAGCGCTAGCGGGAGTTCCGCCTACAATGAGCAGTTCTTC. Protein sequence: CASSASGSSAYNEQFF.

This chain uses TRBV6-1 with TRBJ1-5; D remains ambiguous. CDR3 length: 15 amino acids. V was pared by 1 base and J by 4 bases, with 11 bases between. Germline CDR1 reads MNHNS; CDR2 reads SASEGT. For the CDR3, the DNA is TGTGCCAGCAGTGAAGTTTGGGCAGCTAATCAGCCCCAGCATTTT. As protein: CASSEVWAANQPQHF.